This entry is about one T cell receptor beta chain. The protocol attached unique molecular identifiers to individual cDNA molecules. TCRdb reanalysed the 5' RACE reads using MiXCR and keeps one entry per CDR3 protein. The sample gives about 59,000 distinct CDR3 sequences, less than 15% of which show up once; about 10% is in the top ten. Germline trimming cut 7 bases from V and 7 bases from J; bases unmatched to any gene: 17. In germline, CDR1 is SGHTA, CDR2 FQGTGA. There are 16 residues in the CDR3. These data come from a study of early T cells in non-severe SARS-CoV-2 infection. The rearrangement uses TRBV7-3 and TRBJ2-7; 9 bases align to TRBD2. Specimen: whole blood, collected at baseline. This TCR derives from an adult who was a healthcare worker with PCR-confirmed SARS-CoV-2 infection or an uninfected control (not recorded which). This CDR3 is CASIPLAGTCPREQYF. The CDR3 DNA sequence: TGTGCCAGCATTCCTCTAGCGGGAACCTGCCCTAGGGAGCAGTACTTC. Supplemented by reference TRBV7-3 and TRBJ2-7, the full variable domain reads GAGVSQTPSNKVTEKGKYVELRCDPISGHTALYWYRQSLGQGPEFLIYFQGTGAADDSGLPNDRFFAVRPEGSVSTLKIQRTERGDSAVYLCASIPLAGTCPREQYFGPGTRLTVT.